This T cell receptor beta chain comes out of a study of CD8 T cells in ankylosing spondylitis. Germline V gene data show CDR1 as SGDLS and CDR2 as YYNGEE. After removal of 3 bases from V and 1 base from J, the junction contained 8 bases not matched to a gene. The CDR3 covers 17 residues. TCRdb re-called the 5' RACE reads through MiXCR, storing one row per CDR3 protein. The sample gives about 42,000 distinct CDR3 sequences, approximately 3.6% of which show up once; around 4.1% is in the top ten. This clonotype was observed many times. The sample taken for sequencing was blood, either unsorted or a sorted T cell fraction (not recorded which). The V and J genes are TRBV9 and TRBJ2-5, with 11 bases identical to TRBD2. The clonotype comes from a female donor with ankylosing spondylitis or in good health (not recorded which). CDR3 in amino acids: CASSARPGTSGQETQYF. The DNA for the CDR3 is TGTGCCAGCAGCGCCCGCCCCGGGACTAGCGGCCAAGAGACCCAGTACTTC. Complete variable domain (other parts from reference TRBV9 and TRBJ2-5): DSGVTQTPKHLITATGQRVTLRCSPRSGDLSVYWYQQSLDQGLQFLIQYYNGEERAKGNILERFSAQQFPDLHSELNLSSLELGDSALYFCASSARPGTSGQETQYFGPGTRLLVL.